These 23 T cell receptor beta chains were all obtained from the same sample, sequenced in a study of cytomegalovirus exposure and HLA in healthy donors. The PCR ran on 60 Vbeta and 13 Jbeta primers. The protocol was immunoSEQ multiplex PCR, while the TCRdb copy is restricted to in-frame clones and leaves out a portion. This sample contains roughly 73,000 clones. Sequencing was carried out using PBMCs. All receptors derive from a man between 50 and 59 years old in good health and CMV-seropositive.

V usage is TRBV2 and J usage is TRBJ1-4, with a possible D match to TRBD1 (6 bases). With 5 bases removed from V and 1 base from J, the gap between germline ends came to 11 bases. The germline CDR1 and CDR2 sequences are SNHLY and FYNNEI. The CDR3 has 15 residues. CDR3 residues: CASSSDRKTNEKLFF. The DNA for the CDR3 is TGTGCCAGCAGTTCTGACAGGAAAACTAATGAAAAACTGTTTTTT.

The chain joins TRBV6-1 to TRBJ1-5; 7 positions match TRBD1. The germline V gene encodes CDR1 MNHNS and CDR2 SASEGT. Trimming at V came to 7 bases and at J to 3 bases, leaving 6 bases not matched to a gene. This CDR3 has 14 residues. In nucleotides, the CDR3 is TGTGCCAGCACCTTAGACAGGGTCAATCAGCCCCAGCATTTT. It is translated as CASTLDRVNQPQHF.

This CDR3 reads CASKRQGTGYTF. Written as DNA, the CDR3 is TGTGCCAGCAAGAGACAGGGGACGGGCTACACCTTC. The V gene is TRBV27, the J gene TRBJ1-2; 8 bases map to TRBD1. Unmatched junction bases numbered 6, after V lost 7 bases and J lost 8 bases. The CDR3 contains 12 residues. Germline CDR1 reads MNHEY; CDR2 reads SMNVEV (reference sequence).

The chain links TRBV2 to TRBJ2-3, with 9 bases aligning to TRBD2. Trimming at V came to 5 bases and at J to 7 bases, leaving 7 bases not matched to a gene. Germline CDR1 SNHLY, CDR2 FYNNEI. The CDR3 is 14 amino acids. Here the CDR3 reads CASSPSGTPNTQYF. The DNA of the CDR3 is TGTGCCAGCAGTCCTAGCGGGACACCTAATACGCAGTATTTT.

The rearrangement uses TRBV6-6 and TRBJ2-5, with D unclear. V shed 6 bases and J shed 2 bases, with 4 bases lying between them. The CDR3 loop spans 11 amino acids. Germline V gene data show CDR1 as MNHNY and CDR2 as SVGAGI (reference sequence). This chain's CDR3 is CASRRQETQYF. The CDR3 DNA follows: TGTGCCAGCAGGCGTCAAGAGACCCAGTACTTC.

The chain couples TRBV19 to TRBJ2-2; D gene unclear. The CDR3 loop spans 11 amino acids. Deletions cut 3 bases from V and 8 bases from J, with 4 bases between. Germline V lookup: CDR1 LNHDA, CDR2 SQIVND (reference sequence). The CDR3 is CASSILGELFF. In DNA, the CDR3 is TGTGCCAGTAGTATCTTGGGGGAGCTGTTTTTT.

CDR3 residues: CASSQKAGLADTQYF. In DNA form, the CDR3 reads TGCGCCAGCAGCCAGAAGGCGGGCCTAGCAGATACGCAGTATTTT. The chain employs TRBV4-1 and TRBJ2-3, with a possible D match to TRBD2 (5 bases). V was pared by 3 bases and J by 4 bases, with 14 bases between. The germline V gene has CDR1 MGHRA and CDR2 YSYEKL. There are 15 residues in the CDR3.

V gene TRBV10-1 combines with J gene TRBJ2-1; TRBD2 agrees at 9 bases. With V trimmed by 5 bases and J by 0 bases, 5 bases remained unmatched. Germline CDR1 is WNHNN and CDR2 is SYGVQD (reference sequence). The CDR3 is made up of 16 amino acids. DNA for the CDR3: TGCGCCAGCAGTAAGGCTAGCGGGGTCTCCTACAATGAGCAGTTCTTC. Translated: CASSKASGVSYNEQFF.

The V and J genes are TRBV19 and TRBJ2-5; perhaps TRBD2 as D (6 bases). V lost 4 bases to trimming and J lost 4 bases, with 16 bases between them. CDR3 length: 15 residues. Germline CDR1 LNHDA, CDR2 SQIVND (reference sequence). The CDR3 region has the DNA TGTGCCAGTAGTAATAGGAGGAGGGAACGAGAGACCCAGTACTTC. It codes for CASSNRRRERETQYF.

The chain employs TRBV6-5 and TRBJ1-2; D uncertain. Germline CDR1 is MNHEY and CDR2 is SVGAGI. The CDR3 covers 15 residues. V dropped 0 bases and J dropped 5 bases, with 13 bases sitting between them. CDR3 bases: TGTGCCAGCAGTTACTCGGCCCGGAGCTCGTATGGCTACACCTTC. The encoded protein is CASSYSARSSYGYTF.

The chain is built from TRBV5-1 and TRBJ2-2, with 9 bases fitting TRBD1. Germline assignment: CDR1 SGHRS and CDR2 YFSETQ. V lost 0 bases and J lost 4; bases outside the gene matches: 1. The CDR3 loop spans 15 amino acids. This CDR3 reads CASSLGQGGTGELFF. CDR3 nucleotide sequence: TGCGCCAGCAGCTTGGGACAGGGGGGCACCGGGGAGCTGTTTTTT.

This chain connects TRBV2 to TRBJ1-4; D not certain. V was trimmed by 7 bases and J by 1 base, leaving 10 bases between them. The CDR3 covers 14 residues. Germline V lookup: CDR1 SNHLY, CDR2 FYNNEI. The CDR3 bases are TGTGCCAGCACGGGGTGGGAAACTAATGAAAAACTGTTTTTT. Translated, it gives CASTGWETNEKLFF.

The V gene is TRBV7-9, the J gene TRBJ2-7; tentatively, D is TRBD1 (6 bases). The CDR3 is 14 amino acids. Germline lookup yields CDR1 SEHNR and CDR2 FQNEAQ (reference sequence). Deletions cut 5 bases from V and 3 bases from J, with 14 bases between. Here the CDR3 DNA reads TGTGCCAGCAGCCCAGACAGGTACAACTACGAGCAGTACTTC. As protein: CASSPDRYNYEQYF.

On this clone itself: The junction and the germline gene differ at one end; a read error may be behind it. The CDR3 DNA reads TGTGCCACCAGCAGGCCATTACAGGGGGATCTTTATTTT. This gives the protein CATSRPLQGDLYF. The chain recombines TRBV15 with TRBJ1-5; 8 bases line up with TRBD1. The germline CDR1 and CDR2 sequences are LNHNV and YYDKDF (reference sequence). There are 13 residues in the CDR3.

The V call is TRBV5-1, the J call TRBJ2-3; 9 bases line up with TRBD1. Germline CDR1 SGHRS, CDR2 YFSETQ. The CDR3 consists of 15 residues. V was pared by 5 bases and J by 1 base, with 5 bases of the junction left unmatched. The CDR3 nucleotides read TGCGCCAGCAGTTCACGGACAGGGGGCACAGATACGCAGTATTTT. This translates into CASSSRTGGTDTQYF.

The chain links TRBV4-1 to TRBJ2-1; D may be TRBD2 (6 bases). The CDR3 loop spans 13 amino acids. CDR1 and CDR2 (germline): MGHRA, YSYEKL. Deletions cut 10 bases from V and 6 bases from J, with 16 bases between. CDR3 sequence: CATSRRAGNEQFF. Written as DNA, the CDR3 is TGCGCCACCTCAAGGAGGGCTGGCAATGAGCAGTTCTTC.

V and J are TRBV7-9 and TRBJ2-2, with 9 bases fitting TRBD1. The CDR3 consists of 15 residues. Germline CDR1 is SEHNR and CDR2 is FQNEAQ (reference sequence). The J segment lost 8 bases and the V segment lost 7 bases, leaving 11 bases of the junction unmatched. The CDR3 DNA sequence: TGTGCCAGCAACTCTCCGGGACAGGGCCTGGGGGAGCTGTTTTTT. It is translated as CASNSPGQGLGELFF.

DNA of the CDR3: TGTGCCAGCAGCTTAGGGGGACAGGGGTTCTACGAGCAGTACTTC. Protein product: CASSLGGQGFYEQYF. This chain uses TRBV7-8 with TRBJ2-7, with TRBD1 matching over 10 bases. Trimming removed 1 base from V and 3 bases from J; junction bases left unmatched: 3. The CDR3 spans 15 residues. Germline V gene data show CDR1 as SGHVS and CDR2 as FQNEAQ.

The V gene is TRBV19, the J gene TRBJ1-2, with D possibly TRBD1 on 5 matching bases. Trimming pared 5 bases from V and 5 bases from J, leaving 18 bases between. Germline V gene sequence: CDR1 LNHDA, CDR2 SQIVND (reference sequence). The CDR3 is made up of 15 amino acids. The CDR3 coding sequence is TGTGCCAGTAGTCCCCAGGGCAATCCCCTATATGGCTACACCTTC. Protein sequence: CASSPQGNPLYGYTF.

The CDR3 DNA is TGTGCCAGCAGTCCGCGGTGGGGGGACACTGAAGCTTTCTTT. It is translated as CASSPRWGDTEAFF. This rearrangement joins TRBV6-4 to TRBJ1-1; D is possibly TRBD1 (5 bases). CDR1 and CDR2 (germline): MRHNA, SNTAGT. The V gene lost 5 bases and the J gene lost 3 bases, with 13 bases spanning the gap. This CDR3 has 14 residues.

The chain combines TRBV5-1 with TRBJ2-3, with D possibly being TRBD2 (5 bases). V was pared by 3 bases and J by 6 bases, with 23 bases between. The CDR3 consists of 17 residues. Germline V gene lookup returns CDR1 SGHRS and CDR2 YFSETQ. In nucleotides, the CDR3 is TGCGCCAGCAGCTCGGACGGACGAGGGATCGGATGGGATACGCAGTATTTT. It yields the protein CASSSDGRGIGWDTQYF.

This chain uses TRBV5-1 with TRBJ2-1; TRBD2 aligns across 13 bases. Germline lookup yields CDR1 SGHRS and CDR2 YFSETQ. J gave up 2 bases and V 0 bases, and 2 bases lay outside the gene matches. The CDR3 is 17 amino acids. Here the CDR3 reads CASSLATSGGAYNEQFF. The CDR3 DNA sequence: TGCGCCAGCAGCTTGGCCACTAGCGGGGGGGCCTACAATGAGCAGTTCTTC.

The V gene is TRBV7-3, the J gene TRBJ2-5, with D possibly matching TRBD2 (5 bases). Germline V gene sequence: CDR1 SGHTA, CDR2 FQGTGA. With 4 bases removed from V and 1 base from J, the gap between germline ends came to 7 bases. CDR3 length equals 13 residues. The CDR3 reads CASSSSSQETQYF. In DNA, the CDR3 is TGTGCCAGCAGCTCTAGCAGCCAAGAGACCCAGTACTTC.